This T cell receptor (beta chain) was recovered during a study of T cell responses to AZD1222 COVID-19 vaccine (dated by TCRdb to the early 2020s). For the study in its entirety: TCR sequencing was performed for about 250 trial participants, of whom some 200 were given two doses of AZD1222 and around 25 were given two doses of MenACWY control vaccine. Trial participants were enrolled by age into 18-55, 56-69 and 70-plus year subgroups, with around 140, 26 and 57 TCR-sequenced participants respectively.

The paper's findings and limits, for the study overall: Spike-specific TCR breadth and depth rose significantly after two AZD1222 doses compared with day 0 and with MenACWY recipients. Reportedly, close to half of the unique spike-specific TCRs recognized epitopes lying outside the regions that are mutated in the B.1.351 and B.1.1.7 variants. Participants were mostly white British, with more females than males. The authors suggested clonal diversity may have been underestimated. In the small 56-69-year group, the increase in depth fell short of significance, most likely because of low power. No day 14 peak-response samples were available, so repertoires were characterized only after the peak T cell response. Conclusions about previously exposed vaccinees were limited because only 5 or 6 AZD1222 recipients were SARS-CoV-2 seropositive at baseline. Vaccine-associated CD4 TCRs spanned the whole spike protein, with dominant responses in regions 160-218 and 743-854.

The CDR3 regions of human TCRbeta chains were analyzed by immunosequencing. On the authors' methods: Repertoire TCRs were matched against a reference library of SARS-CoV-2-specific TCRs generated with the MIRA antigen-specificity platform. Breadth was defined as the fraction of unique TCRs that were SARS-CoV-2-associated, and depth was defined as the fraction of total T cells that were SARS-CoV-2-associated. Using the MIRA data, each spike-specific TCR was mapped to the spike region that the TCR reacts to and placed in a CD4 or CD8 class. Log10-transformed breadth and depth values were compared by one-way ANOVA with Sidak's multiple comparisons tests. Imported from immuneACCESS, the table was reduced by TCRdb to in-frame sequences with V and J called. These copies leave out some clones; in studies compared against another copy, an unresolved V gene accounts for under half, and the cause of the remainder is not known. V and J calls and clone size follow that table, whereas D and trimming were derived from the DNA. The sample records some 140,000 clones, more than 90% of which are singletons. Less than 2% of the sample comes from the top ten.

Including cysteine and valine, the CDR3 has 16 amino acids. The entry retains the CDR3 DNA only, 48 bases that are in frame from base 1. According to the germline V gene, CDR1 reads SGHDN and CDR2 reads FVKESK. A distance of 16 bases separates the germline ends of V and J, which lose 2 bases and 2 bases respectively. The time point label here, explained by the study, means: about 28 days (+/-7) after the second vaccine dose. AZD1222 recipients with second doses at about 4 weeks or about 12 weeks were pooled, because spike-specific TCR depth and breadth did not differ between schedules. Vaccinee samples were obtained from the UK trials COV001 and COV002, which included a single-blind randomized controlled phase 2/3 trial of AZD1222 (ChAdOx1 nCoV-19) in healthy adults. For TCRbeta chain sequencing, PBMC samples were collected from trial participants at day 0 and at day 28 after the second dose. Comment on this clone: The clone's antigen remains unknown. One base away there is no much larger clone; base qualities are not given.

This receptor chain uses TRBV14 and TRBJ2-7; confidence is insufficient to name the D gene. This TCR came from an adult who received the AZD1222 COVID-19 vaccine. This specimen consisted of peripheral blood, obtained 28 days after the second AZD1222 dose. The sequence in DNA is TGTGCCAGCAGCCAAACCGCCAAACCCCGAACCTACGAGCAGTACGTC. It specifies CASSQTAKPRTYEQYV.